This T cell receptor (beta chain) was retrieved from a study of cytomegalovirus exposure and HLA in healthy donors (TCRdb year 2017). Context from the whole study: A later analysis indicated that the 120 or so validation repertoires were generated on the platform also employed for the 600 to 750 repertoires of the first cohort. The study aimed to test whether signatures of past pathogen exposure could be identified by cataloging public T cell receptors. To predict cytomegalovirus infection status, the study combined high-throughput TCR immunosequencing, statistical association of individual TCRs with disease status, and machine learning. Besides the first cohort of roughly 660 subjects, a separate validation cohort made up of over 100 different subjects was used. Beyond this particular receptor, the publication reports: A total of roughly 160 TCR beta chains were listed by the study as associated with cytomegalovirus. The classifier was reported to diagnose cytomegalovirus status with high specificity and sensitivity in both the original and validation cohorts. A later analysis found that TCRs clustered in the first cohort also tended to co-occur in the roughly 120 validation repertoires, with approximately 95% of cluster scores above 0. All 110 or so repertoires were used to score co-occurrence in the validation cohort in a later analysis, because that analysis had no HLA typing for the cohort. It was suggested by the authors that the approach could potentially be generalized to other disease states and immunological phenotypes. A few of the identified cytomegalovirus-associated TCR beta chains were confirmed in vitro to be specific for cytomegalovirus antigens. Most TCR sequences were observed very rarely across donors, whereas some public TCRs were present in many individuals.

The donors were included in the validation cohort of 120 subjects, a group kept apart from the approximately 690-subject first cohort. CDR1 and CDR2 are drawn from the germline V gene: KGHSH, LQKENI. The CDR3 has 18 amino acids, counting the end cysteine and phenylalanine. The kept DNA is CDR3 alone, 54 bases in frame from the first base. V and J are trimmed by 5 bases and 2 bases, and the gene matches miss 8 bases of the junction. The protocol used for the library was the immunoSEQ multiplex PCR assay. Per the original workflow: A statistical classification framework was developed to diagnose cytomegalovirus status using the catalog of TCR beta chain sequences. As stored in TCRdb, this immuneACCESS dataset retains in-frame rearrangements with V and J assigned. A fraction of the clones does not appear; measured against another copy, unresolved V genes explain less than half of the discrepancy, and the remainder lacks a known reason. V and J calls and clone size follow that table, whereas D and trimming were derived from the DNA. This sample lists under 250,000 clones; 75% to 90% were detected once. Of the sample, 4.5% to 6% is held by the ten largest clones.

Comment on this clone: The antigen this receptor binds is unknown. No much larger clonotype is one base removed from it; base qualities were not supplied.

Here the chain combines TRBV18 and TRBJ2-2; 13 middle bases align to TRBD2. The sequenced material came from PBMCs. The sequence was collected from a woman aged 18 to 35 in good health and CMV-seronegative. The nucleotides are TGTGCCAGCTCAAGAGGACTAGCGGGGGCCACCAACACCGGGGAGCTGTTTTTT. This yields the protein CASSRGLAGATNTGELFF.